This TCR beta chain was observed in a study of OX40 agonist ivuxolimab in advanced cancers. Turning to the study itself: Mean age approximately 55 years, range about 23 to 80; around 80% male. Partial responses occurred in three patients (one hepatocellular carcinoma, two cutaneous melanoma). Notes on the study in general: Among T cells, CD8+ cells averaged more expanded clones than CD4+ cells. The CD4+ and CD8+ T cells in the blood had expanded clonally by week 6 at 0.1 to 3.0 mg/kg.

The CDR3 is made up of 12 amino acids. Germline V gives CDR1 SEHNR, CDR2 FQNEAQ (reference sequence). To note about this clone: Its antigen is still unknown. At one end the junction does not follow the germline gene, possibly because of a read error.

The assay was immunoSEQ multiplex PCR, and TCRdb's table has in-frame clones only and misses some. The table shows about 70,000 clones, with about four fifths occurring only once. V gene TRBV7-9 combines with J gene TRBJ1-4; the D is unclear. Source: CD4+ or CD8+ T cells sorted from blood, taken in a trial of the OX40 agonist ivuxolimab. The TCR sequence derives from an adult with an advanced solid tumor such as melanoma, head and neck, liver or kidney cancer. The CDR3 protein is CASSLSSGSEVF. CDR3 DNA: TGTGCCAGCAGCTTATCCTCAGGCTCCGAGGTTTTT. The full variable domain, completed using reference TRBV7-9 and TRBJ1-4, is DTGVSQNPRHKITKRGQNVTFRCDPISEHNRLYWYRQTLGQGPEFLTYFQNEAQLEKSRLLSDRFSAERPKGSFSTLEIQRTEQGDSAMYLCASSLSSGSEVFGSGTQLSVL.